This T cell receptor (beta chain) was found in a study of shared clonotypes between healthy human individuals (dated by TCRdb to about 2020). For context, the study as a whole: A couple of women and a few men aged 18 to 49 years were included in the cohort. Blood TCR repertoires of a handful of healthy adults were deeply sequenced to estimate repertoire size and the extent of clonotype sharing between individuals. Libraries were prepared and TCR repertoires were sequenced by different laboratories using diverse techniques, in order to increase sequencing depth and limit assay-specific biases. Between about 0.8 and 8.9 billion PBMCs per donor were obtained by leukapheresis. For each donor, three plates each were used for CD4 naive and CD4 memory, two plates were used for CD8 naive, and one plate was used for CD8 memory.

Including cysteine and phenylalanine, the CDR3 has 15 amino acids. CDR3 DNA only is kept here, 45 bases in frame from base 1. The V end loses 1 base and the J end loses 6 bases, and a stretch of 16 bases separates them. CDR1 and CDR2 (SGHTA, FQGNSA) derive from the germline V gene. Using the deep immunoSEQ assay, multiplex PCR amplified TCR CDR3 regions from genomic DNA. Extracted genomic DNA from each cell subset was spread evenly across all wells of several immunoSEQ 96-well plates, with each plate serving as a replicate. Each replicate PCR for sorted subsets received around 210 ng genomic DNA, equal to 30,000 or so T cell genomes. Purified libraries were quantified with a Qubit 3.0 fluorometer, sized on a Bioanalyzer 2100, and re-quantified with the KAPA Library Quantification kit. A separate single-read 150-cycle Illumina NextSeq 550 flow cell was used to sequence each immunoSEQ 96-well plate. The study's processing was this. Because the immunoSEQ output held only junctional sequences and lacked quality scores, the filtering could not match the filtering applied to full-length reads. Sequences were annotated with PyIR, a Python wrapper for IgBLAST v1.9, and V/J genes and CDR3 were assigned using IMGT germline references. Any read was removed if the V/J assignment was weak (E-value above 1e-6), the CDR3 was missing, or the read contained stop codons, out-of-frame junctions, or ambiguous translated residues. V3J clonotypes were defined as sequences sharing an identical inferred V gene, J gene, and CDR3 amino acid sequence. To compute the percentage overlap between repertoires, the number of shared unique clonotypes was divided by the size of the smaller repertoire. Richness of each repertoire was evaluated using RTK rarefaction, the Chao1 estimator, and Recon v2.1 estimates of unobserved clonotypes. Generation probabilities were computed with OLGA for all TCRbeta clonotypes obtained by the gDNA method from a few donors. The immuneACCESS repertoire file appears here via TCRdb, limited to in-frame rearrangements. These files lack a portion of the clones; in checked studies, under half of the deficit traces to unresolved V genes, and the cause of the others is not known. V and J calls and clone size come straight from that table; D and trimming were deduced from the DNA. Here the sample has 2 million to 3 million clones; roughly nine tenths occur a single time. The ten largest clones represent roughly 0.15% of the sample.

Overall study results and their limits: Naive subsets generally had larger estimated clonotype richness than memory subsets did. The small number of donors limited the genetic and exposure-history diversity represented. Roughly 5% of naive CD4, roughly 3.6% of naive CD8, 2.3% of memory CD4, and 0.35% to 0.4% of memory CD8 clonotypes were shared across a few donors. Sampling was restricted to blood, and TCR repertoires in tissues likely differ from the TCR repertoires found in blood. Rarefaction of sorted-subset datasets indicated incomplete sequencing despite the large sequencing depth. Pairwise subsampling led to the expectation that sequencing depth would affect the degree of clonotype sharing among donors. Higher generation probabilities were observed for clonotypes shared by all four sorted-subset donors than for non-shared clonotypes.

Turning to this clone: What antigen it recognizes has not been identified. No base qualities exist here, and no much larger clone lies one base off it.

Healthy HIV-negative adults with no recently reported acute infections or vaccinations were included as donors. Every donor was a Caucasian adult living in Nashville, Tennessee, USA. CD4+ T cells were enriched by magnetic negative selection, after which naive cells were positively selected on CD45RA and the negative fraction was taken as the memory subset. Blood was obtained by leukapheresis, after which PBMCs were separated by Ficoll-Histopaque density gradient centrifugation and cryopreserved in liquid nitrogen vapor phase. Purity and quantity of every magnetically sorted T cell population were checked by analytical flow cytometry. Genomic DNA was isolated from every sorted fraction and measured by UV absorbance on a Nanodrop 2000c.

Recombination linked TRBV7-2 to TRBJ2-7; matching of 6 bases hints at TRBD1 as the D gene. This TCR was sampled from a man aged 18 to 30 in good health. Sequencing was performed on naive CD4+ T cells sorted from blood. In the paper's terms, the cell subset or site label means: CD45RA+ positively selected. The CDR3 sequence is CASSLVQGKTGEQYF. In nucleotides, the sequence is TGTGCCAGCAGCTTAGTGCAGGGGAAAACGGGCGAGCAGTACTTC.